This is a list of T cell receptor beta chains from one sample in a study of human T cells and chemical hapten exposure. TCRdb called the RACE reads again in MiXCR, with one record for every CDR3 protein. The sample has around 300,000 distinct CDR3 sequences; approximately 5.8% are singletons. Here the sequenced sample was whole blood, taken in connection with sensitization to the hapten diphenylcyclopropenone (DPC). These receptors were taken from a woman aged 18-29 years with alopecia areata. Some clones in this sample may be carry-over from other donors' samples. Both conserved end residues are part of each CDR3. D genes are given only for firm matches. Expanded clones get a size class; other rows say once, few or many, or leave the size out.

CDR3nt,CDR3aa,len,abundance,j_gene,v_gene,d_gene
TGCGCCAGCAGCCAAGATCCAGGCGGGGGATCCACAGATACGCAGTATTTT,CASSQDPGGGSTDTQYF,17,few,TRBJ2-3,TRBV4-3,TRBD2
TGTGCCAGCAGTGAAGATGTGGGAAGAGGCTACACCTTC,CASSEDVGRGYTF,13,many,TRBJ1-2,TRBV2,-
TGTGCCAGCAGTGAAGGAGACAGCAACTATGGCTACACCTTC,CASSEGDSNYGYTF,14,many,TRBJ1-2,TRBV25-1,-
TGTGCCAGCAGCCTTAACTCGGGACAGGGGACCTACGAGCAGTACTTC,CASSLNSGQGTYEQYF,16,many,TRBJ2-7,TRBV11-2,TRBD1
TGCAGTGCTAGAGACGGGGGGGACACCGAGCAGTACTTC,CSARDGGDTEQYF,13,few,TRBJ2-7,TRBV20-1,TRBD2
TGTGCCAGCAGTGCTAGGACAGGGGGCCTTCCTGATAATTCACCCCTCCACTTT,CASSARTGGLPDNSPLHF,18,few,TRBJ1-6,TRBV27,TRBD1
TGTGCCAGCAGCTTCCAGGGATCGAACATTCAGTACTTC,CASSFQGSNIQYF,13,few,TRBJ2-4,TRBV7-3,-
TGCGCCAGCAGCCCGGCCGGACAGGGGGCTCGTACCGCCTACGAGCAGTACTTC,CASSPAGQGARTAYEQYF,18,many,TRBJ2-7,TRBV5-1,TRBD1
TGTGCCAGCAGCTTAGAACTAGCGGGGGGGTTAGAGCAGTTCTTC,CASSLELAGGLEQFF,15,many,TRBJ2-1,TRBV7-2,TRBD2
TGTGCCAGCAGCCGTTCTGGGGGCGTCTCAGAGACCCAGTACTTC,CASSRSGGVSETQYF,15,few,TRBJ2-5,TRBV5-5,-
TGCGCCAGCAGCTTGGGTCCGATATCCCCTCAGGGGGCAGGTCAGCCCCAGCATTTT,CASSLGPISPQGAGQPQHF,19,-,TRBJ1-5,TRBV5-1,TRBD1
TGTGCCAGCAGTTTAGGAGGGACAGGGGAAAGATCACCCCTCCACTTT,CASSLGGTGERSPLHF,16,-,TRBJ1-6,TRBV12-3/TRBV12-4,TRBD1
TGTGCCAGCAGTTTCACAGGGGGCGGCCGCTCCTACGAGCAGTACTTC,CASSFTGGGRSYEQYF,16,many,TRBJ2-7,TRBV27,TRBD1
TGTGCCAGCAGCTTAGCGAATTTGGCGGGGGGGCCTGTTAGGTCCTACAATGAGCAGTTCTTC,CASSLANLAGGPVRSYNEQFF,21,many,TRBJ2-1,TRBV7-9,TRBD2
TGCAGTACTACTAATCGGTTGAACACTGAAGCTTTCTTT,CSTTNRLNTEAFF,13,-,TRBJ1-1,TRBV20-1,-
TGCAGTGCTAAAGGGACTAGCGTGATCGATACGCAGTATTTT,CSAKGTSVIDTQYF,14,many,TRBJ2-3,TRBV20-1,TRBD2
TGTGCCAGCTCACCCCTCGGAGATGAAGCTTTCTTT,CASSPLGDEAFF,12,many,TRBJ1-1,TRBV18,-
TGCGCCAGCAGCCAGGGGGCAGCGGGGGACTACAATGAGCAGTTCTTC,CASSQGAAGDYNEQFF,16,-,TRBJ2-1,TRBV4-3,TRBD2
TGTGCCAGCAGCTTTTCCTCTAATTCACCCCTCCACTTT,CASSFSSNSPLHF,13,many,TRBJ1-6,TRBV7-9,-
TGTGCCAGCAGCTTGGTATCGGGGGGGCCCGAGCAGTACTTC,CASSLVSGGPEQYF,14,few,TRBJ2-7,TRBV7-2,TRBD2
TGTGCCAGCAGTTACTCGCCAGTCCAGCGGACCTTCAGCACCGGGGAGCTGTTTTTT,CASSYSPVQRTFSTGELFF,19,-,TRBJ2-2,TRBV6-2/TRBV6-3,-
TGTGCCAGCAGTTACTGGGGACAGGCCTCAGCCTTGGCTTTCTTT,CASSYWGQASALAFF,15,many,TRBJ1-1,TRBV6-5,TRBD1
TGTGCCAGCAGTTTCACCAGGGAAGGAACCCAGTACTTC,CASSFTREGTQYF,13,-,TRBJ2-5,TRBV12-3/TRBV12-4,-